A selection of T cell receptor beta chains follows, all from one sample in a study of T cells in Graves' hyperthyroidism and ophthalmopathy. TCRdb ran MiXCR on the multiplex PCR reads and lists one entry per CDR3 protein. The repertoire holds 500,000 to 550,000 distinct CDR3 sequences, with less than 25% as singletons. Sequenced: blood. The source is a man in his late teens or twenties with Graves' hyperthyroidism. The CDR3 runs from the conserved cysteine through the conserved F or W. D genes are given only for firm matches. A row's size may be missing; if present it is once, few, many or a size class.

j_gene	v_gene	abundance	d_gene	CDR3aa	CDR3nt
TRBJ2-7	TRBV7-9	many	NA	CASSLAGVDYEQYF	TGTGCCAGCAGCTTAGCTGGAGTAGACTACGAGCAGTACTTC
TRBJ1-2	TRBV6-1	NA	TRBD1	CASSPDRDPYGYTF	TGTGCCAGCAGTCCCGACAGGGACCCCTATGGCTACACCTTC
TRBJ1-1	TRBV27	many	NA	CASRIQGWENTEAFF	TGTGCCAGCAGAATACAGGGTTGGGAGAACACTGAAGCTTTCTTT
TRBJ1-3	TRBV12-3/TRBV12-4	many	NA	CASSLNRASGNTIYF	TGTGCCAGCAGTCTAAACAGGGCCTCTGGAAACACCATATATTTT
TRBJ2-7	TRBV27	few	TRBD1	CASRTGGTHTFRYEQYF	TGTGCCAGCAGGACAGGGGGGACCCATACTTTTCGCTACGAGCAGTACTTC
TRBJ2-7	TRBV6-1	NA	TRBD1	CATLRVDRGEQYF	TGTGCCACCCTACGAGTGGACAGGGGCGAGCAGTACTTC
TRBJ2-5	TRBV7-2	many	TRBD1	CASSDPTGGLATQYF	TGTGCCAGCAGCGATCCGACAGGGGGATTGGCGACCCAGTACTTC
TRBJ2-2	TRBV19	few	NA	CASSIGQLLTNTGELFF	TGTGCCAGTAGTATAGGACAGCTTCTGACGAACACCGGGGAGCTGTTTTTT
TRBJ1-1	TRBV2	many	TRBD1	CASIQGGDDTEAFF	TGTGCCAGCATCCAGGGGGGAGATGACACTGAAGCTTTCTTT
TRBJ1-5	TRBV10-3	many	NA	CAISTDKLSNQPQHF	TGTGCCATCAGCACGGACAAACTTAGCAATCAGCCCCAGCATTTT
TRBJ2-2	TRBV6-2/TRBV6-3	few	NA	CASSLAGFTGELFF	TGTGCCAGCAGTTTGGCAGGGTTCACCGGGGAGCTGTTTTTT
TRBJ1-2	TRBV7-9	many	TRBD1	CASSADHRGRVYGYTF	TGTGCCAGCAGCGCCGATCACAGGGGGCGCGTCTATGGCTACACCTTC
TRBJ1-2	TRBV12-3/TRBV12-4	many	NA	CASSLLGSNGYTF	TGTGCCAGCAGCCTATTAGGGAGCAATGGCTACACCTTC
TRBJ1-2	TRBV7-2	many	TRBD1	CASRTGTGYTF	TGTGCCAGCAGGACAGGGACTGGCTACACCTTC
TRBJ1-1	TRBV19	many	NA	CASMTAGSTEAFF	TGTGCCAGTATGACCGCCGGGAGCACTGAAGCTTTCTTT
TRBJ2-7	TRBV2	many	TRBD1	CASNGQGSEQYF	TGTGCCAGCAACGGACAGGGATCCGAGCAGTACTTC
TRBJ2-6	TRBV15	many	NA	CATSTQGSGANVLTF	TGTGCCACCAGCACACAGGGATCTGGGGCCAACGTCCTGACTTTC
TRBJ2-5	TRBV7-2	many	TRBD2	CASRLAGGEETQYF	TGTGCCAGCAGACTAGCGGGGGGGGAAGAGACCCAGTACTTC
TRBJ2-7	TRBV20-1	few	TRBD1	CSARTGQGTYEQYF	TGCAGTGCTAGGACGGGACAGGGCACCTACGAGCAGTACTTC
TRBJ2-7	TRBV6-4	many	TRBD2	CASSRPRGAGGLYEQYF	TGTGCCAGCAGTAGACCCCGTGGGGCGGGGGGGCTGTACGAGCAGTACTTC
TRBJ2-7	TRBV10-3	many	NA	CAISELDGTYEQYF	TGTGCCATCAGTGAGCTTGACGGAACCTACGAGCAGTACTTC
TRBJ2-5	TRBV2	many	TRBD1	CASSPVDRAQETQYF	TGTGCCAGCAGCCCCGTTGACAGGGCCCAAGAGACCCAGTACTTC